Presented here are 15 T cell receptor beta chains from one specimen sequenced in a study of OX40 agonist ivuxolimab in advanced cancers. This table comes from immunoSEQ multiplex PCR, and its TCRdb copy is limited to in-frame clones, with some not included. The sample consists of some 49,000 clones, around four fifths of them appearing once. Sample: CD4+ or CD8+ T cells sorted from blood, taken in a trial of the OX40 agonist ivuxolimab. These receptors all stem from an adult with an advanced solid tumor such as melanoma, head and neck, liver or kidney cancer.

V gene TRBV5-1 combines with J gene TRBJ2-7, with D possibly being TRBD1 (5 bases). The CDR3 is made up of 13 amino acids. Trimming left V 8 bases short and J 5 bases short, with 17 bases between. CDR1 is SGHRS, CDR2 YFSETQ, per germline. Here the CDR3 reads CASRLGHVNEQYF. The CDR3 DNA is TGCGCCAGTCGCCTGGGGCACGTGAACGAGCAGTACTTC.

DNA for the CDR3: TGTGCCAGCAGTAACCGGAGGGGGGAAAGCTACACCTTC. It encodes CASSNRRGESYTF. The gene calls are TRBV6-5 and TRBJ1-2; D is perhaps TRBD1 (6 bases). The V and J ends lost 5 bases and 9 bases respectively, with 16 bases between them. The CDR3 loop spans 13 amino acids. In germline, CDR1 is MNHEY, CDR2 SVGAGI.

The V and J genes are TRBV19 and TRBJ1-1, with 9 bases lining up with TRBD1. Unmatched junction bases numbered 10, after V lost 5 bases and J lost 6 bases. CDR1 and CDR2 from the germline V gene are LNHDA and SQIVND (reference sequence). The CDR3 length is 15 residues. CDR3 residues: CASSLTGGAGSEAFF. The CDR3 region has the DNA TGTGCCAGTAGTTTAACAGGGGGCGCGGGCTCTGAAGCTTTCTTT.

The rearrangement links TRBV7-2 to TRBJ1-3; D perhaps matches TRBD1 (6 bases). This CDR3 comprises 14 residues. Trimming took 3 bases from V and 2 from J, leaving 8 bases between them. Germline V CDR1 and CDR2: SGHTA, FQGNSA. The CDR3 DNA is TGTGCCAGCAGCTTCAAGGGGGCTGGAAACACCATATATTTT. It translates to CASSFKGAGNTIYF.

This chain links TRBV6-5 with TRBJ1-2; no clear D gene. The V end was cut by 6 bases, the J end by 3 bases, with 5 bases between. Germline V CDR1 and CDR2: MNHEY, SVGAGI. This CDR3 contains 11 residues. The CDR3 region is CASRADYGYTF. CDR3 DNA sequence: TGTGCCAGCAGGGCTGACTATGGCTACACCTTC.

The CDR3 DNA reads as TGCAGCGTTTCACAGGGGGGAAACACCGGGGAGCTGTTTTTT. Translating it yields CSVSQGGNTGELFF. The chain uses TRBV29-1 and TRBJ2-2, with TRBD1 identical over 8 bases. Per germline, CDR1 SQVTM and CDR2 ANQGSEA. The CDR3 length is 14 residues. Trimming cost V 5 bases and J 2 bases; bases outside gene matches: 4.

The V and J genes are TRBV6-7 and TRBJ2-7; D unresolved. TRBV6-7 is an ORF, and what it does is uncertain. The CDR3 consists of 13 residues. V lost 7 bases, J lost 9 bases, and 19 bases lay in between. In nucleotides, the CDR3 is TGTGCCAGCAACCAGACCCCTGCTTGTGGGCAGTACTTC. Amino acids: CASNQTPACGQYF.

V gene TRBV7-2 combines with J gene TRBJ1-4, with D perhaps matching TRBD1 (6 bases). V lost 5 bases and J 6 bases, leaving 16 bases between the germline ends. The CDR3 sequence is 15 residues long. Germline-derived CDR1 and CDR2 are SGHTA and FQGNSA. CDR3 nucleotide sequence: TGTGCCAGCAGCCCGGTACAGGGTAGTTATGAAAAACTGTTTTTT. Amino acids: CASSPVQGSYEKLFF.

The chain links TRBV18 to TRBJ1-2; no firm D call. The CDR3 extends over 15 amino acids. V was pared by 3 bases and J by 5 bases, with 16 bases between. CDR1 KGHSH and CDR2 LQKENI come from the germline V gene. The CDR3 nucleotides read TGTGCCAGCTCACCGGAAGGGATTCTTTCATATGGCTACACCTTC. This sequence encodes CASSPEGILSYGYTF.

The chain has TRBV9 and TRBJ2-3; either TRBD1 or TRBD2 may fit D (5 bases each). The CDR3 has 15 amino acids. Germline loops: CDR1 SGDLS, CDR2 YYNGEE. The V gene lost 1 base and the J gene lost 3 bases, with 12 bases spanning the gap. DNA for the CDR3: TGTGCCAGCAGCGTATGGGGGTCCCGAACAGATACGCAGTATTTT. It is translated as CASSVWGSRTDTQYF.

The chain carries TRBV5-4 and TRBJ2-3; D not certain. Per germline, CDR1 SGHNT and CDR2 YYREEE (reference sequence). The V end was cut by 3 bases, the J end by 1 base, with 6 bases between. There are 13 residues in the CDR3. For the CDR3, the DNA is TGTGCCAGCAGCTATAGGGGCACAGATACGCAGTATTTT. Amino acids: CASSYRGTDTQYF. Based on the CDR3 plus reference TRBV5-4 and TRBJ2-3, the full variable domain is ETGVTQSPTHLIKTRGQQVTLRCSSQSGHNTVSWYQQALGQGPQFIFQYYREEENGRGNFPPRFSGLQFPNYSSELNVNALELDDSALYLCASSYRGTDTQYFGPGTRLTVL.

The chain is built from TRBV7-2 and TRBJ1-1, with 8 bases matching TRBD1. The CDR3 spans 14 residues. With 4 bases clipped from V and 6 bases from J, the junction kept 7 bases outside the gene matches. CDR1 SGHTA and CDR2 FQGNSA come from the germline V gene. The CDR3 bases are TGTGCCAGCAGCTCAACAGGGGGGGTAGCTGAAGCTTTCTTT. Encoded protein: CASSSTGGVAEAFF.

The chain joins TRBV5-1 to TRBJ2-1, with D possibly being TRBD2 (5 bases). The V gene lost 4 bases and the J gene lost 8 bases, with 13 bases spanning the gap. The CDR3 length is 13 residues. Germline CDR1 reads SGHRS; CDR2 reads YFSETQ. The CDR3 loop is CASSLTIRHEQFF. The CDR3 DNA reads TGCGCCAGCAGCCTGACTATCCGACATGAGCAGTTCTTC.

The CDR3 coding sequence is TGTGCCATCAAGCTATCGGGGGACTCTGGGGCCAACGTCCTGACTTTC. This sequence encodes CAIKLSGDSGANVLTF. This chain joins TRBV10-3 and TRBJ2-6; a weak D match, TRBD2 (6 bases). This CDR3 is 16 amino acids long. Germline V gene data show CDR1 as ENHRY and CDR2 as SYGVKD. With 7 bases removed from V and 0 bases from J, the gap between germline ends came to 13 bases.

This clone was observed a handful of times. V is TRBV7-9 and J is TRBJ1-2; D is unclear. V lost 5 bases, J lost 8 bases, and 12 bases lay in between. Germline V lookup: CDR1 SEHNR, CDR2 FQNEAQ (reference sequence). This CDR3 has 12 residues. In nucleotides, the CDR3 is TGTGCCAGCAGCCATAAGAGTGAGGGCTACACCTTC. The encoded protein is CASSHKSEGYTF.